Shown below are 32 T cell receptor beta chains from a single sample sequenced in a study of CXCR3-negative and CXCR3-positive naive CD8 T cells. UMI-labeled 5' RACE TRB cDNA libraries were prepared from the cells. No DNA is given; TCRdb re-called the 5' RACE reads and lists each CDR3 protein once. The specimen's table records 43,000 or so distinct CDR3 sequences. The specimen sequenced was naive CXCR3- CD8+ T cells from blood. Subset noted: CD45RO-CCR7+CD27+CD95- naive CD8+ T cells lacking CXCR3 (TNR3-). The origin of the receptors is a human donor in good health. Some clones in this sample may be carry-over from other donors' samples.

This chain connects TRBV7-9 to TRBJ2-7; TCRdb's assignment of TRBD1 cannot be checked, as there is no DNA. Germline V lookup: CDR1 SEHNR, CDR2 FQNEAQ (reference sequence). This CDR3 is 13 amino acids long. The CDR3 here is CASSQGQSYEQYF.

V usage is TRBV7-9 and J usage is TRBJ2-7; as DNA is missing, the TRBD2 call by TCRdb cannot be tested. Germline values: CDR1 SEHNR, CDR2 FQNEAQ (reference sequence). This CDR3 contains 16 residues. The CDR3 protein is CASRGTSGGSSYEQYF.

This chain joins TRBV29-1 and TRBJ1-1. There are 14 residues in the CDR3. CDR1 SQVTM and CDR2 ANQGSEA come from the germline V gene. CDR3 protein: CSVEALSTNTEAFF.

The chain combines TRBV4-3 with TRBJ2-7; TCRdb's D call, TRBD1, is unchecked because there is no DNA. The CDR3 consists of 14 residues. Germline V lookup: CDR1 LGHNA, CDR2 YSLEER. The CDR3 spells CASSQGGASYEQYF.

This chain connects TRBV6-2 or TRBV6-3 to TRBJ2-7; absent DNA, TCRdb's TRBD1 call cannot be checked. The CDR3 runs 14 residues. CDR1 and CDR2 (germline): MNHEY, SVGEGT. The CDR3 loop is CASSTPTDTYEQYF.

The genes are TRBV20-1 and TRBJ2-4; TCRdb returns TRBD2, unconfirmable since there is no DNA. The CDR3 is 17 amino acids. The germline gives CDR1 DFQATT, CDR2 SNEGSKA (reference sequence). The CDR3: CSADRLAGDLAKNIQYF.

The rearrangement uses TRBV12-3 or TRBV12-4 and TRBJ2-5; TCRdb returns TRBD1, unconfirmable since there is no DNA. The CDR3 is 13 amino acids. CDR3 amino acids: CASSYRGAETQYF.

The V call is TRBV3-1, the J call TRBJ2-7; TCRdb reports TRBD1, a call that lacks DNA to check it against. Looked up from germline, CDR1 is LGHDT and CDR2 is YNNKEL (reference sequence). This CDR3 is 16 amino acids long. CDR3: CASSPLEGGDSYEQYF.

The chain employs TRBV9 and TRBJ2-1; TCRdb's assignment of TRBD1 cannot be checked, as there is no DNA. This CDR3 contains 14 residues. Germline-derived CDR1 and CDR2 are SGDLS and YYNGEE. The CDR3 spells CASSGPARDGEQFF.

V gene TRBV28 combines with J gene TRBJ2-5; the TCRdb call, TRBD1, lacks DNA for checking. Germline CDR1 MDHEN, CDR2 SYDVKM. This CDR3 is 14 amino acids long. The chain's CDR3 is CASGPVRGKETQYF.

The chain joins TRBV12-3 or TRBV12-4 to TRBJ2-1; there is no DNA to check the TCRdb D call of TRBD2. The CDR3 covers 17 residues. The CDR3 sequence: CASSFWLRASSYNEQFF.

The rearrangement joins TRBV4-3 to TRBJ2-1; TCRdb designates TRBD2, a call that cannot be tested without DNA. This CDR3 spans 17 amino acids. CDR1 and CDR2 (germline): LGHNA, YSLEER. The CDR3 here is CASSQDRASGGAGEQFF.

CDR3 amino acids: CATSPHSGGDTQYF. J is TRBJ2-3 and V is TRBV15; TCRdb picks TRBD2, but there is no DNA to check that call. This CDR3 contains 14 residues. Per germline, CDR1 LNHNV and CDR2 YYDKDF (reference sequence).

Frequency places this clonotype as medium-sized (0.01 to 0.1%). The rearrangement uses TRBV7-9 and TRBJ2-1; as DNA is missing, the TRBD1 call by TCRdb cannot be tested. The CDR3 totals 14 residues. Germline V CDR1 and CDR2: SEHNR, FQNEAQ (reference sequence). The CDR3: CASNLQGAYNEQFF.

V and J are TRBV5-1 and TRBJ1-4. This CDR3 has 15 amino acids. Germline lookup yields CDR1 SGHRS and CDR2 YFSETQ. The CDR3 reads CASSLDRGRPEKLFF.

CDR3 in amino acids: CASSLREAGTEAFF. The chain uses TRBV7-9 and TRBJ1-1. The CDR3 is 14 residues long. Germline CDR1 and CDR2: SEHNR and FQNEAQ (reference sequence).

V gene TRBV7-6 combines with J gene TRBJ2-3. Germline V lookup: CDR1 SGHVS, CDR2 FNYEAQ. This CDR3 is 11 amino acids long. The CDR3: CASSITDTQYF.

J is TRBJ2-3 and V is TRBV28; TCRdb lists TRBD2, though no DNA is available to test this call. There are 14 residues in the CDR3. Germline lookup yields CDR1 MDHEN and CDR2 SYDVKM. CDR3 amino acids: CASTKTSGGDTQYF.

The chain has TRBV20-1 and TRBJ2-5; as DNA is missing, the TRBD1 call by TCRdb cannot be tested. The CDR3 loop spans 17 amino acids. In germline, CDR1 is DFQATT, CDR2 SNEGSKA (reference sequence). CDR3 protein: CSATYLEQGLKQETQYF.

This rearrangement joins TRBV27 to TRBJ2-1. Per the germline V gene, CDR1 is MNHEY and CDR2 is SMNVEV (reference sequence). The CDR3 is 14 amino acids. The CDR3 protein is CASSWRGSYNEQFF.

This chain links TRBV27 with TRBJ2-7; the D gene TCRdb calls, TRBD1, cannot be checked with no DNA. The CDR3 has 12 residues. Germline V lookup: CDR1 MNHEY, CDR2 SMNVEV (reference sequence). CDR3 residues: CASGSGPHEQYF.

The chain joins TRBV5-5 to TRBJ2-5; TCRdb designates TRBD1, a call that cannot be tested without DNA. The CDR3 has 16 residues. The germline gives CDR1 SGHKS, CDR2 YYEKEE (reference sequence). The CDR3 is CASSSTHSGTLKTQYF.

The V gene is TRBV28, the J gene TRBJ1-1; TCRdb's D call, TRBD1, is unchecked because there is no DNA. The germline V gene has CDR1 MDHEN and CDR2 SYDVKM. CDR3 length equals 14 residues. This CDR3 reads CASSPGQTPPEAFF.

The chain carries TRBV29-1 and TRBJ1-2. The CDR3 is 13 residues long. Germline V lookup: CDR1 SQVTM, CDR2 ANQGSEA. This CDR3 is CSVEVWGTYGYTF.

The rearrangement joins TRBV7-6 to TRBJ1-4; with no DNA, the TCRdb D assignment of TRBD1 cannot be verified. CDR1 and CDR2 from the germline V gene are SGHVS and FNYEAQ. The CDR3 contains 15 residues. CDR3: CASLPGQGPNEKLFF.

The rearrangement joins TRBV6-4 to TRBJ2-3; TCRdb reports TRBD1, a call that lacks DNA to check it against. This CDR3 is 14 amino acids long. Germline V gives CDR1 MRHNA, CDR2 SNTAGT. The CDR3 region is CASSDTGETDTQYF.

This chain's CDR3 is CSANVGAGGPYEQYF. The chain joins TRBV20-1 to TRBJ2-7; the D call from TCRdb, TRBD1, cannot be confirmed without DNA. The germline V gene encodes CDR1 DFQATT and CDR2 SNEGSKA (reference sequence). The CDR3 is 15 amino acids.

V is TRBV7-2 and J is TRBJ2-1; TCRdb gives TRBD1 as the D gene, but with no DNA this cannot be confirmed. The germline CDR1 and CDR2 sequences are SGHTA and FQGNSA. This CDR3 has 13 residues. Here the CDR3 reads CASSPGPEVEQFF.

The rearrangement links TRBV14 to TRBJ2-7; TCRdb selects TRBD1, and the lack of DNA leaves this call unchecked. CDR1 is SGHDN and CDR2 is FVKESK in the germline V gene. The CDR3 runs 16 residues. The CDR3 region is CASSHIGQDEVYEQYF. The whole variable domain, filled in from reference TRBV14 and TRBJ2-7, reads EAGVTQFPSHSVIEKGQTVTLRCDPISGHDNLYWYRRVMGKEIKFLLHFVKESKQDESGMPNNRFLAERTGGTYSTLKVQPAELEDSGVYFCASSHIGQDEVYEQYFGPGTRLTVT.

The rearrangement joins TRBV14 to TRBJ2-7; TCRdb calls TRBD2, which cannot be checked without DNA. The CDR3 has 16 residues. CDR1 and CDR2 from the germline V gene are SGHDN and FVKESK. The CDR3 reads CASSQITGRASYEQYF.

The chain carries TRBV7-9 and TRBJ1-5; TCRdb's D gene call, TRBD1, goes unchecked for lack of DNA. The germline gives CDR1 SEHNR, CDR2 FQNEAQ (reference sequence). This CDR3 spans 14 amino acids. This CDR3 reads CASSSVQGNQPQHF.

V gene TRBV29-1 combines with J gene TRBJ1-2; TCRdb lists TRBD1, though no DNA is available to test this call. CDR1 and CDR2 (germline): SQVTM, ANQGSEA. The CDR3 consists of 12 residues. CDR3 region: CSVLGQNYGYTF. Complete variable domain (other parts from reference TRBV29-1 and TRBJ1-2): SAVISQKPSRDICQRGTSLTIQCQVDSQVTMMFWYRQQPGQSLTLIATANQGSEATYESGFVIDKFPISRPNLTFSTLTVSNMSPEDSSIYLCSVLGQNYGYTFGSGTRLTVV.